This is a list of T cell receptor beta chains from one sample in a study of OX40 agonist ivuxolimab in advanced cancers. Using immunoSEQ multiplex PCR, the repertoire was profiled, and TCRdb retains in-frame clones only, with some absent. The sample holds roughly 50,000 clones, 85% to 90% seen once. The specimen was CD4+ or CD8+ T cells sorted from blood, collected in a trial of the OX40 agonist ivuxolimab. The source of these receptors is an adult with an advanced solid tumor such as melanoma, head and neck, liver or kidney cancer. Both conserved end residues are part of each CDR3. A D gene is named only where the DNA matches it firmly.

TRBJ2-3	-	TRBV5-1	TGCGCCAGCAGCCCGACAGGCCCAAGGCTCAGCACAGATACGCAGTATTTT	CASSPTGPRLSTDTQYF
TRBJ1-5	-	TRBV2	TGTGCCAGCACAGGGGATAGCAATCAGCCCCAGCATTTT	CASTGDSNQPQHF
TRBJ2-1	TRBD1	TRBV7-7	TGTGCCAGCAGTTCGGGACAGGGGGATCGAAATGAGCAGTTCTTC	CASSSGQGDRNEQFF
TRBJ1-4	-	TRBV29-1	TGCAGCGTTGGGGAGGGCCCTAATGAAAAACTGTTTTTT	CSVGEGPNEKLFF
TRBJ2-7	TRBD1	TRBV15	TGTGCCACCAGCAGAGATATCGGGACAGGAGGCTACGAGCAGTACTTC	CATSRDIGTGGYEQYF
TRBJ2-5	-	TRBV20-1	TGCAGTGCTAGGCAAGAGACCCAGTACTTC	CSARQETQYF
TRBJ2-7	TRBD1	TRBV7-2	TGTGCCAGCAGCTTTACAACGGGACAGGAAATCTACGAGCAGTACTTC	CASSFTTGQEIYEQYF
TRBJ1-6	TRBD1	TRBV18	TGTGCCAGCTCAGATACAGGGGGTAATTCACCCCTCCACTTT	CASSDTGGNSPLHF
TRBJ1-2	-	TRBV27	TGTGCCAGTGCGGGAGGTAACGACTATGGCTACACCTTC	CASAGGNDYGYTF
TRBJ2-7	TRBD1	TRBV4-1	TGCGCCAGCAGCCGAGACAGGGGGCCTGCCTACGAGCAGTACTTC	CASSRDRGPAYEQYF